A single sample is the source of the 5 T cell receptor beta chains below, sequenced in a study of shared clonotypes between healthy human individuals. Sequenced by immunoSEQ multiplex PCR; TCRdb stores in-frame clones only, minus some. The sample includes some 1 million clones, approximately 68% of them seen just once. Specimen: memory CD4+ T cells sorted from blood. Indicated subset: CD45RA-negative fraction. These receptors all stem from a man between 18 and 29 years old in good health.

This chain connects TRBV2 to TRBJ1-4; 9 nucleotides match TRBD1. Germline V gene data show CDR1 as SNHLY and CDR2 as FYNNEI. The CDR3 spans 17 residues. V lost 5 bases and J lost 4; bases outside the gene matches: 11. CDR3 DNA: TGTGCCAGCAGTTATTCGTTTGGGACAGGGTTTAATGAAAAACTGTTTTTT. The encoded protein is CASSYSFGTGFNEKLFF.

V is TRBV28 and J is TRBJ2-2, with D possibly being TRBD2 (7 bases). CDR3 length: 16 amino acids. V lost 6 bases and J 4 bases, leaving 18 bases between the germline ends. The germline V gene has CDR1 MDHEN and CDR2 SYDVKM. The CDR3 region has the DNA TGTGCCAGCAGCACCCAGGGGCGGGGGTTCACCGGGGAGCTGTTTTTT. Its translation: CASSTQGRGFTGELFF. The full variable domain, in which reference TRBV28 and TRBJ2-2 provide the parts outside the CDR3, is DVKVTQSSRYLVKRTGEKVFLECVQDMDHENMFWYRQDPGLGLRLIYFSYDVKMKEKGDIPEGYSVSREKKERFSLILESASTNQTSMYLCASSTQGRGFTGELFFGEGSRLTVL.

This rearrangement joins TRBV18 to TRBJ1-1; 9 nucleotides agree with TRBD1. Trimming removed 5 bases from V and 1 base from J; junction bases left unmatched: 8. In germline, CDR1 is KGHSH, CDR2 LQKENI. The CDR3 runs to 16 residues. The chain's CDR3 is CASSSSQGAQNTEAFF. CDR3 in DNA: TGTGCCAGCTCATCCTCACAGGGGGCGCAGAACACTGAAGCTTTCTTT.

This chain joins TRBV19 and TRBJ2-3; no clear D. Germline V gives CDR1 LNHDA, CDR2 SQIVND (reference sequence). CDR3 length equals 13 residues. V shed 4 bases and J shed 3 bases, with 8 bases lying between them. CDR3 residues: CASSKARTDTQYF. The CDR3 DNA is TGTGCCAGTAGTAAGGCTCGAACAGATACGCAGTATTTT. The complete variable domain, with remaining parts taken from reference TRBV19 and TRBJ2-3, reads DGGITQSPKYLFRKEGQNVTLSCEQNLNHDAMYWYRQDPGQGLRLIYYSQIVNDFQKGDIAEGYSVSREKKESFPLTVTSAQKNPTAFYLCASSKARTDTQYFGPGTRLTVL.

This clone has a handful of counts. The CDR3 DNA reads TGTGCCAGCAGGGGACACGGGAACAATCAGCCCCAGCATTTT. As protein: CASRGHGNNQPQHF. The chain has TRBV6-1 and TRBJ1-5, with a possible D match to TRBD1 (6 bases). Germline values: CDR1 MNHNS, CDR2 SASEGT. V was pared by 6 bases and J by 3 bases, with 12 bases between. CDR3 size: 14 residues.